The rows below give T cell receptor beta chains drawn from one sample of a study of blood T cells in healthy people across ages. MiXCR was run by TCRdb on the 5' RACE reads, yielding one entry per CDR3 protein. In the table there are over a million distinct CDR3 sequences, around 59% of which are singletons. The sequencing sample was made of blood. Every receptor here comes from a man aged 18 to 35 in good health. CDR3s include the opening cysteine and the closing phenylalanine or tryptophan. A D gene is named only where the DNA matches it firmly. Not all rows give a size; the values are once, few, many and, for expanded clones, a class.

CASSPSGHYGYTF TGTGCCAGCTCACCATCTGGACACTATGGCTACACCTTC - TRBJ1-2 TRBV18 -
CAIKARSTDTQYF TGTGCCATCAAAGCGCGGAGCACAGATACGCAGTATTTT - TRBJ2-3 TRBV10-3 once
CSASASGQGGEQYF TGCAGTGCTAGCGCTTCGGGACAGGGAGGCGAGCAGTACTTC TRBD1 TRBJ2-7 TRBV20-1 -
CAISEDRGGEQYF TGTGCCATCAGTGAAGACAGGGGTGGCGAGCAGTACTTC TRBD1 TRBJ2-7 TRBV10-3 few
CASSRRLAGATIETQYF TGCGCCAGCAGTCGTCGACTAGCGGGGGCTACAATAGAGACCCAGTACTTC TRBD2 TRBJ2-5 TRBV4-3 -
CSAKFWTAPWYEQYF TGCAGTGCTAAGTTTTGGACAGCACCATGGTACGAGCAGTACTTC - TRBJ2-7 TRBV20-1 -
CSACPGLAGPEDTQYF TGCAGTGCGTGTCCGGGACTAGCGGGGCCCGAGGATACGCAGTATTTT TRBD2 TRBJ2-3 TRBV20-1 -
CASSKGGRLSAGEYYEQYF TGTGCCAGCAGCAAAGGAGGTCGACTTTCTGCGGGGGAATACTACGAGCAGTACTTC - TRBJ2-7 TRBV21-1 -
CASTIGGSYEQYF TGTGCCAGCACCATCGGAGGTTCCTACGAGCAGTACTTC - TRBJ2-7 TRBV28 -
CASRPPTVNSYEQYF TGTGCCAGCAGGCCACCGACGGTGAATTCCTACGAGCAGTACTTC - TRBJ2-7 TRBV28 few
CASSQDDGYLETQYF TGTGCCAGCAGCCAAGATGACGGATACTTAGAGACCCAGTACTTC - TRBJ2-5 TRBV3-1 -
CASSDPTSAPPGNTIYF TGTGCCAGCAGTGACCCAACATCTGCTCCGCCGGGAAACACCATATATTTT - TRBJ1-3 TRBV2 -
CASSSYTAGGYNEQFF TGTGCCAGCAGCTCATACACAGCGGGAGGCTACAATGAGCAGTTCTTC TRBD2 TRBJ2-1 TRBV7-9 -
CASSLERGPETQYF TGTGCCAGCAGCTTAGAAAGGGGGCCAGAGACCCAGTACTTC TRBD1 TRBJ2-5 TRBV13 few
CASSVSRGSQETQYF TGCGCCAGCAGCGTTAGCAGGGGCTCGCAAGAGACCCAGTACTTC - TRBJ2-5 TRBV5-1 -
CASSQVAPTQGPNEQFF TGCGCCAGCAGCCAAGTCGCCCCCACACAGGGGCCCAATGAGCAGTTCTTC TRBD1 TRBJ2-1 TRBV4-1 once
CASSLRGRGDTEAFF TGTGCCAGCAGCTTAAGGGGACGGGGGGACACTGAAGCTTTCTTT - TRBJ1-1 TRBV7-2 few
CSVVELNNEQYF TGCAGCGTGGTAGAGTTAAACAATGAGCAGTACTTC - TRBJ2-5 TRBV29-1 -
CAIETGTGNTEAFF TGTGCCATTGAAACCGGGACAGGGAACACTGAAGCTTTCTTT TRBD1 TRBJ1-1 TRBV10-3 -
CATANYGYTF TGTGCCACGGCTAACTATGGCTACACCTTC - TRBJ1-2 TRBV6-1 once
CASRGGGRSYNEQFF TGCGCCAGCAGAGGAGGCGGGAGATCCTACAATGAGCAGTTCTTC TRBD2 TRBJ2-1 TRBV4-1 few
CASSFQGVVDEQFF TGTGCCAGTAGCTTCCAGGGGGTTGTCGATGAGCAGTTCTTC TRBD1 TRBJ2-1 TRBV7-2 -
CASSSADRARVGYELYF TGTGCCAGCAGCTCAGCGGACAGGGCTAGAGTAGGCTACGAGCTGTACTTC TRBD1 TRBJ2-7 TRBV5-6 -
CASSPAHSGANVLTF TGTGCCAGCAGCCCAGCCCACTCTGGGGCCAACGTCCTGACTTTC - TRBJ2-6 TRBV5-6 -
CASSLVGRGLGEQFF TGCGCCAGCAGCTTGGTAGGCAGGGGGCTCGGTGAGCAGTTCTTC TRBD1 TRBJ2-1 TRBV5-1 -
CASSHGLAGYTDTQYF TGTGCCAGCAGCCACGGACTAGCGGGATACACAGATACGCAGTATTTT TRBD2 TRBJ2-3 TRBV7-2 -
CASSSPGTSLPNEQFF TGTGCCAGCAGCTCCCCCGGGACTAGCCTTCCCAATGAGCAGTTCTTC TRBD2 TRBJ2-1 TRBV5-5 few
CASRRQRNSPLHF TGTGCCAGCAGACGACAGCGCAATTCACCCCTCCACTTT - TRBJ1-6 TRBV2 -
CASSHRQRGAKETQYF TGTGCCAGCAGCCATCGGCAGCGGGGGGCAAAGGAGACCCAGTACTTC TRBD2 TRBJ2-5 TRBV6-2/TRBV6-3 -
CASSPPLAGASPGRNTQYF TGTGCCAGCTCACCACCCCTAGCGGGAGCGTCGCCAGGGAGAAATACGCAGTATTTT TRBD2 TRBJ2-3 TRBV18 -
CASSERPGSYEQYF TGTGCCAGCTCTGAAAGACCGGGCTCCTACGAGCAGTACTTC - TRBJ2-7 TRBV27 few
CASSYSRGSGELFF TGTGCCAGCAGCTATTCTCGGGGCTCCGGGGAGCTGTTTTTT - TRBJ2-2 TRBV11-3 -
CASSYFSGNTGELFF TGTGCCAGCAGTTACTTCAGCGGGAACACCGGGGAGCTGTTTTTT - TRBJ2-2 TRBV6-5 -
CASSPGQGVFGASVLTF TGCGCCAGCAGCCCGGGACAGGGGGTCTTTGGGGCCAGCGTCCTGACTTTC TRBD1 TRBJ2-6 TRBV5-1 -
CASSQDWGFSNQPQYF TGCGCCAGCAGCCAAGATTGGGGATTTAGCAATCAGCCCCAGTATTTT - TRBJ2-3 TRBV4-1 -
CASSFAGDYGYTF TGTGCCAGCAGTTTCGCAGGGGACTATGGCTACACCTTC - TRBJ1-2 TRBV27 few
CASSPRGSRDYEQYF TGTGCCAGCAGCCCCCGTGGGAGTAGAGACTACGAGCAGTACTTC - TRBJ2-7 TRBV11-2 once
CASSLLEGTQETQYF TGCGCCAGCAGCCTACTCGAGGGGACCCAAGAGACCCAGTACTTC - TRBJ2-5 TRBV5-1 -
CASNNLMGHDLLAKNIQYF TGCGCCAGCAATAACCTCATGGGGCACGACCTACTAGCCAAAAACATTCAGTACTTC - TRBJ2-4 TRBV4-1 -
CASSYSPRSEDSGYTDTQYF TGTGCCAGCAGTTACTCCCCAAGGAGCGAGGATAGCGGATACACAGATACGCAGTATTTT - TRBJ2-3 TRBV6-2/TRBV6-3 -
CASSYSAGDAFF TGTGCCAGCAGTTACTCGGCAGGGGACGCTTTCTTT - TRBJ1-1 TRBV6-5 once
CASSLIRGSVNGQYF TGTGCCAGCAGCTTAATTCGCGGGAGCGTAAACGGGCAGTACTTC TRBD2 TRBJ2-4 TRBV7-2 -
CASIMGQSSYEQYF TGCGCCAGCATTATGGGACAGAGCTCCTACGAGCAGTACTTC TRBD1 TRBJ2-7 TRBV10-2 -
CAIRPSGLAGAGGIQETQYF TGTGCCATCAGGCCTTCCGGGCTAGCGGGAGCGGGGGGGATCCAAGAGACCCAGTACTTC TRBD2 TRBJ2-5 TRBV10-3 -
CASSQDEGDHSPLHF TGTGCCAGCAGCCAAGATGAGGGTGACCATTCACCCCTCCACTTT - TRBJ1-6 TRBV4-2 few
CATSRGTGHEKLFF TGTGCCACCAGCAGAGGGACAGGCCACGAAAAACTGTTTTTT TRBD1 TRBJ1-4 TRBV15 -
CASSRDRRDSPLHF TGTGCCAGCAGTCGGGACAGGAGGGATTCACCCCTCCACTTT TRBD1 TRBJ1-6 TRBV6-1 -